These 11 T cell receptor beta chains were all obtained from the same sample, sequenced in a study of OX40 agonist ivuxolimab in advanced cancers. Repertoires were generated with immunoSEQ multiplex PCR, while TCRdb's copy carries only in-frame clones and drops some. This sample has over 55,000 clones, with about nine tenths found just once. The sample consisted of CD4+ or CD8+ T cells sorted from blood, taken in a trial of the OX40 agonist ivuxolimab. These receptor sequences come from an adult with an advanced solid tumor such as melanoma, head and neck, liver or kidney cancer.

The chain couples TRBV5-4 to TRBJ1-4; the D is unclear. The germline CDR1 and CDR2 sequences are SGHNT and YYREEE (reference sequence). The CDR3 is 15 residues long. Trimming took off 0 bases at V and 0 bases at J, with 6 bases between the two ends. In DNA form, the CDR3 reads TGTGCCAGCAGCTTGGGAGGTTCAACTAATGAAAAACTGTTTTTT. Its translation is CASSLGGSTNEKLFF.

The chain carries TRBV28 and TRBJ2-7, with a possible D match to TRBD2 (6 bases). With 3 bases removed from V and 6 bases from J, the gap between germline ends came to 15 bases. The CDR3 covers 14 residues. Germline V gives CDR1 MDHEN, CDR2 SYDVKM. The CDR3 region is CASSFGGFGSEQYF. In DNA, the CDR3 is TGTGCCAGCAGTTTTGGGGGGTTCGGGTCCGAGCAGTACTTC.

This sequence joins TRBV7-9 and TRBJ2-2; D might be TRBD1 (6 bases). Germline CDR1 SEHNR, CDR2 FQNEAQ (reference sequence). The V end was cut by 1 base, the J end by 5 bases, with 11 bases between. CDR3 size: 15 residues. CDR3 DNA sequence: TGTGCCAGCAGCTTAGGGCAGGGGATGACCGGGGAGCTGTTTTTT. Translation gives CASSLGQGMTGELFF.

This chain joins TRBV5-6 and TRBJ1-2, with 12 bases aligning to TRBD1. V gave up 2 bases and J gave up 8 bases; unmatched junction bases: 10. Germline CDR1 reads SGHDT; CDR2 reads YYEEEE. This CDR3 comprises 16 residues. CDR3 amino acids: CASSFTGTGGSGGYTF. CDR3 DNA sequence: TGTGCCAGCAGCTTTACCGGGACAGGGGGCTCGGGAGGCTACACCTTC.

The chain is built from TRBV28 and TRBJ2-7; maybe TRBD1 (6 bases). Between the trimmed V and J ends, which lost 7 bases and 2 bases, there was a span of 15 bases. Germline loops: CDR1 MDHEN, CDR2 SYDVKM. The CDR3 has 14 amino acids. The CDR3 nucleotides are TGTGCCAGCAAACCTCCCCAGGGGACCTACGAGCAGTACTTC. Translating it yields CASKPPQGTYEQYF.

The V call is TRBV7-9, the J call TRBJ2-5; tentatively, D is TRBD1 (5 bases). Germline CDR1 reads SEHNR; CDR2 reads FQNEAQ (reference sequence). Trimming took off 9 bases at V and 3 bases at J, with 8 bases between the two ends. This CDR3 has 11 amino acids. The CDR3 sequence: CASETEETQYF. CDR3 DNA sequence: TGTGCCAGTGAGACAGAAGAGACCCAGTACTTC.

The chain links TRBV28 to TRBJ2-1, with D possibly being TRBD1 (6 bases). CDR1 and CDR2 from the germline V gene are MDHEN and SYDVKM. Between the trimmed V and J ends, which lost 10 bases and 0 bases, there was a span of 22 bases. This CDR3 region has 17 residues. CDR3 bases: TGTGCCACCACGAACTCAGGACAGCCAAGCTCCTACAATGAGCAGTTCTTC. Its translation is CATTNSGQPSSYNEQFF.

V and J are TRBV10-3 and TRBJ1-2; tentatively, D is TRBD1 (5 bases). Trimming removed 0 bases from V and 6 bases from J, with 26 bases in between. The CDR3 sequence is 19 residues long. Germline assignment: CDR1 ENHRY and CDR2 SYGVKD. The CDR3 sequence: CAISESPPIGGRSTNGYTF. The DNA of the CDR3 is TGTGCCATCAGTGAGTCTCCCCCGATTGGGGGGAGAAGCACTAATGGCTACACCTTC.

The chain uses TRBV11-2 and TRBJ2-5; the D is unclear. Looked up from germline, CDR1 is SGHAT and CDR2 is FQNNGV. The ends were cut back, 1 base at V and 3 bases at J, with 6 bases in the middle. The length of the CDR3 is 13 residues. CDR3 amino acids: CASSLARKETQYF. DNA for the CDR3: TGTGCCAGCAGCTTAGCGAGGAAAGAGACCCAGTACTTC.

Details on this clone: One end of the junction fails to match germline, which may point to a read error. CDR3 amino acids: CASSFLAAF. The CDR3 DNA reads as TGTGCCAGCAGCTTTTTGGCGGCTTTT. This chain joins TRBV5-8 and TRBJ1-4; D is unresolved. CDR3 length equals 9 residues. Germline lookup yields CDR1 SGHTS and CDR2 YDEGEE.

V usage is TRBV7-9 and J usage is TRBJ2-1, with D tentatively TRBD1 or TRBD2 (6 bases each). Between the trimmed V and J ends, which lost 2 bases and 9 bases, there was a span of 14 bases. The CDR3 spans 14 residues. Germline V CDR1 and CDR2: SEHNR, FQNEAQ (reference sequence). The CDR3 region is CASSLIGEGGEQFF. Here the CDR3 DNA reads TGTGCCAGCAGCTTAATTGGCGAGGGGGGTGAGCAGTTCTTC.